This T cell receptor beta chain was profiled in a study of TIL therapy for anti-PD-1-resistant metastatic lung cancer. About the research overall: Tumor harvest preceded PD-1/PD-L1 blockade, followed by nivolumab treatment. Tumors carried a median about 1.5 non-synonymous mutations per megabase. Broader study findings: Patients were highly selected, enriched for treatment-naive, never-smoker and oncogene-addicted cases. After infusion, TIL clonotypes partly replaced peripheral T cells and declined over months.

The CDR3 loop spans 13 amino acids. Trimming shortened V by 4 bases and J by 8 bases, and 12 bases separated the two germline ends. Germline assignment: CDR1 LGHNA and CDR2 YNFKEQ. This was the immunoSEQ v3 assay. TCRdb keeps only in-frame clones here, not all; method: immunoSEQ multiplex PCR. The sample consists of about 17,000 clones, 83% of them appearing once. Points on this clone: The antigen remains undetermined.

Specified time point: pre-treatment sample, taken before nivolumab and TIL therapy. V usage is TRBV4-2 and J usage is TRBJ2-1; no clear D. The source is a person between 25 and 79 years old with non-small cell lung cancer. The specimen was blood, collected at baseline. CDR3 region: CASSPAPTDEQFF. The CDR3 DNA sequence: TGTGCCAGCAGCCCGGCCCCTACGGATGAGCAGTTCTTC.